One sample yielded the 7 T cell receptor beta chains listed below, sequenced in a study of early T cells in non-severe SARS-CoV-2 infection. Each CDR3 protein is one row after TCRdb ran MiXCR on the 5' RACE reads. Of about 60,000 distinct CDR3 sequences in the sample, 9.1% were seen once. The sequencing input was whole blood. The origin of the receptors is an adult who was a healthcare worker with PCR-confirmed SARS-CoV-2 infection or an uninfected control (not recorded which).

This clonotype was counted at least ten times. The rearrangement links TRBV2 to TRBJ2-1; D gene unclear. The V gene's germline CDR1 is SNHLY and CDR2 FYNNEI. With 6 bases removed from V and 6 bases from J, the gap between germline ends came to 9 bases. CDR3 size: 12 residues. The CDR3 nucleotides read TGTGCCAGCAGAACCGCGGTCAATGAGCAGTTCTTC. Amino acid sequence: CASRTAVNEQFF. Full variable domain (remainder filled in from reference TRBV2 and TRBJ2-1): EPEVTQTPSHQVTQMGQEVILRCVPISNHLYFYWYRQILGQKVEFLVSFYNNEISEKSEIFDDQFSVERPDGSNFTLKIRSTKLEDSAMYFCASRTAVNEQFFGPGTRLTVL.

V usage is TRBV7-6 and J usage is TRBJ2-1, with D perhaps assigned TRBD1 or TRBD2 (7 bases each). The V gene lost 5 bases and the J gene lost 11 bases, with 25 bases spanning the gap. CDR1 and CDR2 (germline): SGHVS, FNYEAQ. The CDR3 covers 16 residues. The CDR3 DNA sequence: TGTGCCAGCAGCCCCGGTCTGGGAGGGGGCTATCATCAGCAGTTCTTC. Protein product: CASSPGLGGGYHQQFF.

This clonotype was detected only a few times. The V gene is TRBV29-1, the J gene TRBJ2-4, with no clear D. Germline V gene sequence: CDR1 SQVTM, CDR2 ANQGSEA. CDR3 length: 11 residues. The V and J ends lost 1 base and 8 bases respectively, with 6 bases between them. CDR3 sequence reads: CSVEGGDIQYF. In nucleotides, the CDR3 is TGCAGCGTTGAAGGTGGAGACATTCAGTACTTC.

This clonotype was seen repeatedly, ten times or more. This chain uses TRBV6-2 or TRBV6-3 with TRBJ2-3; tentatively, D is TRBD1 (6 bases). V shed 6 bases and J shed 5 bases, with 15 bases lying between them. The CDR3 has 14 amino acids. Germline V gene data show CDR1 as MNHEY and CDR2 as SVGEGT. CDR3 protein: CASSETGSEDTQYF. The DNA of the CDR3 is TGTGCCAGCAGCGAGACAGGAAGTGAAGATACGCAGTATTTT.

This chain joins TRBV10-3 and TRBJ2-1; the D is unclear. Trimming left V 7 bases short and J 4 bases short, with 5 bases between. Looked up from germline, CDR1 is ENHRY and CDR2 is SYGVKD. The CDR3 is made up of 11 amino acids. The CDR3: CAIKGYNEQFF. CDR3 bases: TGTGCCATCAAGGGTTACAATGAGCAGTTCTTC.

The genes are TRBV7-2 and TRBJ2-7; TRBD1 is a possible D gene (5 bases). The CDR3 has 13 residues. Germline V gene data show CDR1 as SGHTA and CDR2 as FQGNSA. The V and J ends lost 4 bases and 3 bases respectively, with 10 bases between them. This CDR3 is CASSSAGYYEQYF. The CDR3 nucleotides are TGTGCCAGCAGCTCAGCAGGGTACTACGAGCAGTACTTC.

V gene TRBV6-2 or TRBV6-3 combines with J gene TRBJ2-1, with 7 positions matching TRBD1. The CDR3 loop spans 15 amino acids. With V trimmed by 7 bases and J by 0 bases, 6 bases remained unmatched. The germline V gene encodes CDR1 MNHEY and CDR2 SVGEGT. CDR3 sequence (DNA): TGTGCCAGCATCGCCTCAGGGGGCTCCTACAATGAGCAGTTCTTC. Protein product: CASIASGGSYNEQFF.